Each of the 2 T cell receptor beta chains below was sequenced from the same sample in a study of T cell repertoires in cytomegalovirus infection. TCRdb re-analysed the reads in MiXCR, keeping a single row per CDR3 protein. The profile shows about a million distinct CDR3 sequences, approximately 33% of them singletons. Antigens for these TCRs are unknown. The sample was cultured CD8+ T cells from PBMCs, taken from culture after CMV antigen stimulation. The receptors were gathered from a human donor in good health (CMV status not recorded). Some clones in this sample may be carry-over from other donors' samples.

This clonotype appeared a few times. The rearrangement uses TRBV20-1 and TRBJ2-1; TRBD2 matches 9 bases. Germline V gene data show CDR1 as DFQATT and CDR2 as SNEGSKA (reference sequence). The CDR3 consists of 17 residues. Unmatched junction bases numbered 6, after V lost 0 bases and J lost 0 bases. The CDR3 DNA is TGCAGTGCTAGAGATCGCTGGCGGGGGGGCTCCTACAATGAGCAGTTCTTC. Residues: CSARDRWRGGSYNEQFF.

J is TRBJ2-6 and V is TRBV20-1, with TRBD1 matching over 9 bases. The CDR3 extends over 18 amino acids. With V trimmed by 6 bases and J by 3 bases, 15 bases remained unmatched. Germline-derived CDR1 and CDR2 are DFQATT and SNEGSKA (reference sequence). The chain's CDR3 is CSALNSGTGRVGANVLTF. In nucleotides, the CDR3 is TGCAGTGCCCTCAACTCCGGGACAGGGAGAGTTGGGGCCAACGTCCTGACTTTC.